Sequencing of this TCR beta chain was carried out in a study of early T cells in non-severe SARS-CoV-2 infection. Study overall: Investigators sequenced bulk RNA drawn from unsorted whole blood, and chains remained unpaired.

In the library, individual cDNA molecules carried attached unique molecular identifiers. TCRdb re-called the 5' RACE reads through MiXCR, storing one row per CDR3 protein. The data show tens of thousands of distinct CDR3 sequences, about 10% seen once. The study, taken as a whole, reports: Matching with VDJdb favored anti-spike CD8 responses (missing private and CD4 specificities).

The table lists this clonotype with many counts. Its antigen is not known. This CDR3 has 15 amino acids. The germline V gene has CDR1 MNHNS and CDR2 SASEGT. Trimming at V came to 6 bases and at J to 3 bases, leaving 2 bases not matched to a gene. The source is an adult who was a healthcare worker with PCR-confirmed SARS-CoV-2 infection or an uninfected control (not recorded which). V usage is TRBV6-1 and J usage is TRBJ2-1; 13 bases are shared with TRBD2. The specimen sequenced was whole blood. CDR3 coding DNA: TGTGCCAGCAGGAGGACTAGCGGGAGCTACAATGAGCAGTTCTTC. The encoded protein is CASRRTSGSYNEQFF.